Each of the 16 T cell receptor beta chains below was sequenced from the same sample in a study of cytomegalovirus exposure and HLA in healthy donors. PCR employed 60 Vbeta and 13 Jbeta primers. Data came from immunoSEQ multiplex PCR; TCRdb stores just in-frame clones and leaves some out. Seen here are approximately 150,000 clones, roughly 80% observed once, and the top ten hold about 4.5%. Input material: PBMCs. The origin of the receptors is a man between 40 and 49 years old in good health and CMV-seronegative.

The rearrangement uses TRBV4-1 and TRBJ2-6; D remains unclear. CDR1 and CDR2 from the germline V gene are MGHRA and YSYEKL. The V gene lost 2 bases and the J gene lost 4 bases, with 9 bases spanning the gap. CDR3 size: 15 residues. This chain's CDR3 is CASSQSSEGANVLTF. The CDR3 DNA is TGCGCCAGCAGCCAATCCTCGGAGGGGGCCAACGTCCTGACTTTC.

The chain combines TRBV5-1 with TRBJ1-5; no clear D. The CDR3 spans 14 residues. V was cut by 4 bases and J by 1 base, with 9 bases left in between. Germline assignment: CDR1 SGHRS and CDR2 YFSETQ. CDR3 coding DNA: TGCGCCAGCAGCGACAACCCAAGCAATCAGCCCCAGCATTTT. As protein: CASSDNPSNQPQHF.

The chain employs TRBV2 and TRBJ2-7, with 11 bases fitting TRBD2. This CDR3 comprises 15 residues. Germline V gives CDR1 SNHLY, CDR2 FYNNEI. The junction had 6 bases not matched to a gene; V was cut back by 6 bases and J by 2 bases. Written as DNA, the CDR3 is TGTGCCAGCAGGGCCGGGACTAGCGGAACCTACGAGCAGTACTTC. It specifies CASRAGTSGTYEQYF.

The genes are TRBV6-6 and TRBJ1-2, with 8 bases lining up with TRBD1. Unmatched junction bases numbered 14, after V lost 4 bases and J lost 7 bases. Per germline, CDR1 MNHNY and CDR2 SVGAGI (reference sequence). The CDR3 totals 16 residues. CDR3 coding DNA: TGTGCCAGCAGTTGGGTGCCCCAGGACAGGGTGGCTGGCTACACCTTC. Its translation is CASSWVPQDRVAGYTF.

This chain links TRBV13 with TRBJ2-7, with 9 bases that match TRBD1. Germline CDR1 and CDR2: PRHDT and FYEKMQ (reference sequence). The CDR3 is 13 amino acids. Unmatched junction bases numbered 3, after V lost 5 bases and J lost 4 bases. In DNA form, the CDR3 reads TGTGCCAGCAGCCCAGACAGGGGGTACGAGCAGTACTTC. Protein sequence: CASSPDRGYEQYF. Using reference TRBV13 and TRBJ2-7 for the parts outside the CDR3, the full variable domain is AAGVIQSPRHLIKEKRETATLKCYPIPRHDTVYWYQQGPGQDPQFLISFYEKMQSDKGSIPDRFSAQQFSDYHSELNMSSLELGDSALYFCASSPDRGYEQYFGPGTRLTVT.

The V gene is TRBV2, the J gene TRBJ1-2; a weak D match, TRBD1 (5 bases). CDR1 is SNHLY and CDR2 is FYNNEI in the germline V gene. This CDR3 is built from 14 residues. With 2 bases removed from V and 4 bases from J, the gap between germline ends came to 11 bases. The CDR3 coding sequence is TGTGCCAGCAGTGAAACTCAGGGAAGCTATGGCTACACCTTC. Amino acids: CASSETQGSYGYTF.

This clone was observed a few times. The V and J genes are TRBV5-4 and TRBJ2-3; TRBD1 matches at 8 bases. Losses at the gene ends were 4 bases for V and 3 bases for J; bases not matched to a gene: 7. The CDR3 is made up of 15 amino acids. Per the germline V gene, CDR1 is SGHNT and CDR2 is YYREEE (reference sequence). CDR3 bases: TGTGCCAGCAGCATAGGACAGGGAATGACAGATACGCAGTATTTT. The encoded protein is CASSIGQGMTDTQYF.

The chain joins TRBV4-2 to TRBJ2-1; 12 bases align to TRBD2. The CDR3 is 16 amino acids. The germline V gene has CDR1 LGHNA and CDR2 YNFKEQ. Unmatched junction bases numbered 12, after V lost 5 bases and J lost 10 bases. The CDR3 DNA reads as TGTGCCAGCAGCGCCCGGACTAGCGGGGAACCGGGGGAGCAGTTCTTC. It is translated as CASSARTSGEPGEQFF.

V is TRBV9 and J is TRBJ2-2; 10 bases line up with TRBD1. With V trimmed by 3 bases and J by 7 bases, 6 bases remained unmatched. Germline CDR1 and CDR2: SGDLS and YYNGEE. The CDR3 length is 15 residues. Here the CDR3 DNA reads TGTGCCAGCAGCGCGGGACAGGGGACCGTCGGGGAGCTGTTTTTT. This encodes CASSAGQGTVGELFF.

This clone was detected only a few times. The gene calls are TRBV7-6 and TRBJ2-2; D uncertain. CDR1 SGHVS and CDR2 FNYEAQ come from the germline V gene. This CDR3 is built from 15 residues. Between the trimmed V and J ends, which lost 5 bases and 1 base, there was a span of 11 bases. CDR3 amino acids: CASSLSTLNTGELFF. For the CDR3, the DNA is TGTGCCAGCAGCCTCAGTACCCTGAACACCGGGGAGCTGTTTTTT.

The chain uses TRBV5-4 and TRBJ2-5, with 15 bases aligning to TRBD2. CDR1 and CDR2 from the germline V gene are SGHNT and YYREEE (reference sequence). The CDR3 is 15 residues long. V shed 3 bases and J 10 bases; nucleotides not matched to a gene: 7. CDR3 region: CASSSWTSGGVGQYF. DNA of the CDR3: TGTGCCAGCAGCTCCTGGACTAGCGGGGGGGTAGGCCAGTACTTC.

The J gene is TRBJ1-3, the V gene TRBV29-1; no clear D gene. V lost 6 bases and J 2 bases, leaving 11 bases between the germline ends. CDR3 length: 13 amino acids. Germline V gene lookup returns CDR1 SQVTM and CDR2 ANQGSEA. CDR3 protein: CSVVKQAGNTIYF. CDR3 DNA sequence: TGCAGCGTGGTAAAGCAAGCTGGAAACACCATATATTTT. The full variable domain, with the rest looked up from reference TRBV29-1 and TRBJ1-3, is SAVISQKPSRDICQRGTSLTIQCQVDSQVTMMFWYRQQPGQSLTLIATANQGSEATYESGFVIDKFPISRPNLTFSTLTVSNMSPEDSSIYLCSVVKQAGNTIYFGEGSWLTVV.

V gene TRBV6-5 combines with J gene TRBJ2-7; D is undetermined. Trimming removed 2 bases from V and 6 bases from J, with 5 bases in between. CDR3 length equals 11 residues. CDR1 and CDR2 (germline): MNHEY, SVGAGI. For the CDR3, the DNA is TGTGCCAGCAGTTACAGCCGCGAGCAGTACTTC. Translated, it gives CASSYSREQYF.

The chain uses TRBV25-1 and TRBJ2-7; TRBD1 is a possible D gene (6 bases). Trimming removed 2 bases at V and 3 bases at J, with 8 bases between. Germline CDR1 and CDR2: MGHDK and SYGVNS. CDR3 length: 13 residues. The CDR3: CASSETGSYEQYF. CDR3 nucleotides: TGTGCCAGCAGTGAAACAGGGAGCTACGAGCAGTACTTC.

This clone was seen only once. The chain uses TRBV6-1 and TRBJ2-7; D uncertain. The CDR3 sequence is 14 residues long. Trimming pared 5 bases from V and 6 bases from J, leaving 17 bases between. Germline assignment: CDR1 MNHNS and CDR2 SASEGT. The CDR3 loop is CASSSLFEAGEQYF. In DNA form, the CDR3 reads TGTGCCAGCAGTTCCCTCTTCGAGGCCGGCGAGCAGTACTTC.

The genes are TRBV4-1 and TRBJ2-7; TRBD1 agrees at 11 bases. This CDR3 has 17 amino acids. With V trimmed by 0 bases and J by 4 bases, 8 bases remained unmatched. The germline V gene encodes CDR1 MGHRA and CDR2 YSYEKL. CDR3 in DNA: TGCGCCAGCAGCCAAGAAGTCTCCGGACAGGGGGCTTACGAGCAGTACTTC. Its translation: CASSQEVSGQGAYEQYF.